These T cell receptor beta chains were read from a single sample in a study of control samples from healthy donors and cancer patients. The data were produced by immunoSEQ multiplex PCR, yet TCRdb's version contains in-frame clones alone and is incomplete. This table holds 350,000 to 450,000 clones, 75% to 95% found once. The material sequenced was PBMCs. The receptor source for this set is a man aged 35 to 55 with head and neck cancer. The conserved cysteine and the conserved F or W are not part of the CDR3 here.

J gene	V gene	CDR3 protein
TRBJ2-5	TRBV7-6	ASGWMAGVGETQY
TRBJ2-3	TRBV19	ASSMAPRTDTQY
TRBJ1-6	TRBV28	ASSLFPGASTYNSPLH
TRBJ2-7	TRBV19	ASSTQGRGDPPYEQY
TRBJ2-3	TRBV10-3	AISESPSGADTQY
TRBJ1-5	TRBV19	ASTTGGSHQPQH
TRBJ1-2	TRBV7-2	ASSGQTGVYGYT
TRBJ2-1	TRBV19	ASSLAFYNEQF
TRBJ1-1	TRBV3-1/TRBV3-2	ASSQWGVGNTEAF
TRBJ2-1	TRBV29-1	SVDFGTSGFNEQF
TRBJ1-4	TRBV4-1	ASSLQGANEKLF
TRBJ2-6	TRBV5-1	ASRAGGDRHSGYSSGANVLT
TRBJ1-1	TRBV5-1	ASSLESGRYTEAF
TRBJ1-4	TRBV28	ASSLGETTNEKLF
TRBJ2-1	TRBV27	ASSLQGSNEQF
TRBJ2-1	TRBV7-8	ASSRGGGGGNEQF